This TCR beta chain was observed in a study of T cells in Graves' hyperthyroidism and ophthalmopathy. Germline V gene data show CDR1 as ENHRY and CDR2 as SYGVKD. The CDR3 has 12 amino acids. The V end was cut by 11 bases, the J end by 0 bases, with 10 bases between. Amplification of TCR beta CDR3 regions was performed using RNA transcripts as template. The HTBI primer set drove a first-round RT-PCR of the TCR CDR3. TCRdb re-called the multiplex PCR reads through MiXCR, storing one row per CDR3 protein. The table lists roughly 93,000 distinct CDR3 sequences, roughly 39% of them singletons. V gene TRBV10-3 combines with J gene TRBJ1-2; tentative D call: TRBD1 (6 bases). The receptor comes from a woman aged 25 to 45 with Graves' hyperthyroidism. The sequenced sample consisted of peripheral blood or thyroid tissue (not recorded which). Here the CDR3 DNA reads TGTGCCGTTGGACAGCCTAACTATGGCTACACCTTC. Protein: CAVGQPNYGYTF.